A single sample is the source of the 28 T cell receptor beta chains below, sequenced in a study of blood T cell repertoires in COVID-19. Sequencing used immunoSEQ multiplex PCR; TCRdb keeps in-frame clones, though not all of them. Of about 53,000 clones in the sample, roughly 85% were seen once. Material for sequencing was peripheral blood. These TCRs come from a man older than 75 with acute or convalescent COVID-19.

The chain has TRBV6-5 and TRBJ2-1; weak D call: TRBD1 (6 bases). V shed 6 bases and J shed 8 bases, with 8 bases lying between them. This CDR3 spans 11 amino acids. Germline-derived CDR1 and CDR2 are MNHEY and SVGAGI. The CDR3 DNA reads as TGTGCCAGCAGGAGGGGGTATGAGCAGTTCTTC. This sequence encodes CASRRGYEQFF.

The V gene is TRBV28, the J gene TRBJ2-7, with D possibly matching TRBD1 (7 bases). Germline V gene data show CDR1 as MDHEN and CDR2 as SYDVKM. The V end lost 2 bases, the J end lost 7 bases, and 12 bases lay between the germline ends. This CDR3 is 13 amino acids long. CDR3 loop: CASSLGGGVEQYF. The CDR3 bases are TGTGCCAGCAGTTTAGGAGGGGGCGTTGAGCAGTACTTC.

CDR3 sequence: CASSLAGGNNSPLHF. The CDR3 bases are TGCGCCAGCAGCTTGGCGGGGGGGAATAATTCACCCCTCCACTTT. The rearrangement joins TRBV5-1 to TRBJ1-6; possibly TRBD1 for D (5 bases). Germline loops: CDR1 SGHRS, CDR2 YFSETQ. V shed 0 bases and J shed 5 bases, with 9 bases lying between them. This CDR3 spans 15 amino acids.

The rearrangement links TRBV7-6 to TRBJ1-3; D not resolved. CDR1 and CDR2 (germline): SGHVS, FNYEAQ. The CDR3 is made up of 15 amino acids. The V gene lost 0 bases and the J gene lost 2 bases, with 8 bases spanning the gap. CDR3 region: CASSLAIAAGNTIYF. The CDR3 nucleotides are TGTGCCAGCAGCTTAGCGATAGCAGCTGGAAACACCATATATTTT.

The J gene is TRBJ1-3, the V gene TRBV3-1 (or the pseudogene TRBV3-2); D unclear. This CDR3 has 15 amino acids. V gave up 1 base and J gave up 0 bases, with 7 bases separating them. The germline gives CDR1 LGHDT, CDR2 YNNKEL (reference sequence). The CDR3 region is CASSQVRSSGNTIYF. CDR3 bases: TGTGCCAGCAGCCAAGTTAGGAGCTCTGGAAACACCATATATTTT.

The CDR3 DNA sequence: TGTGCCAGCAACTCTGAAGCTTTCTTT. Protein product: CASNSEAFF. The rearrangement links TRBV14 to TRBJ1-1, with D uncertain. Germline V gene lookup returns CDR1 SGHDN and CDR2 FVKESK. V gave up 7 bases and J gave up 6 bases, with 3 bases separating them. This CDR3 spans 9 amino acids.

The J gene is TRBJ1-6, the V gene TRBV15; D gene uncertain. The CDR3 contains 15 residues. Trimming pared 1 base from V and 9 bases from J, leaving 13 bases between. Germline values: CDR1 LNHNV, CDR2 YYDKDF (reference sequence). This CDR3 reads CATSRVAGSGSPLHF. CDR3 in DNA: TGTGCCACCAGCAGAGTCGCTGGGTCAGGTTCACCCCTCCACTTT.

The rearrangement uses TRBV7-8 and TRBJ1-5; D remains unclear. CDR3 size: 17 residues. V gave up 6 bases and J gave up 3 bases, with 21 bases separating them. Germline CDR1 and CDR2: SGHVS and FQNEAQ. The CDR3 DNA follows: TGTGCCAGCAGTCCTAACGGGGATCAGTATTTCAATCAGCCCCAGCATTTT. Protein: CASSPNGDQYFNQPQHF.

Here the CDR3 DNA reads TGTGCCAGCAACCCTGGGGGCCACACCGGGGAGCTGTTTTTT. As protein: CASNPGGHTGELFF. This chain uses TRBV6-5 with TRBJ2-2, with D tentatively TRBD1 (6 bases). The V gene lost 7 bases and the J gene lost 3 bases, with 12 bases spanning the gap. The CDR3 is made up of 14 amino acids. Germline V gene sequence: CDR1 MNHEY, CDR2 SVGAGI.

CDR3 protein: CASSYPYREETQYF. In nucleotides, the CDR3 is TGTGCCAGCAGTTACCCATACAGGGAAGAGACCCAGTACTTC. This sequence joins TRBV6-2 or TRBV6-3 and TRBJ2-5; TRBD1 is a possible D gene (6 bases). Trimming shortened V by 2 bases and J by 3 bases, and 10 bases separated the two germline ends. The CDR3 loop spans 14 amino acids. In germline, CDR1 is MNHEY, CDR2 SVGEGT.

This rearrangement joins TRBV6-1 to TRBJ2-5, with D unclear. Deletions cut 4 bases from V and 5 bases from J, with 20 bases between. The CDR3 covers 16 residues. From germline, CDR1 is MNHNS and CDR2 SASEGT. In DNA form, the CDR3 reads TGTGCCAGCAGTGGACGGGTCACTGGCGATTTGGAGACCCAGTACTTC. Protein product: CASSGRVTGDLETQYF.

CDR3 sequence (DNA): TGTGCCAGCAGTTACTCAGGGGGGGAATCAGCCCAGCATTTT. This gives the protein CASSYSGGESAQHF. This chain links TRBV6-5 with TRBJ1-5; weak D call: TRBD1 (6 bases). CDR3 size: 14 residues. The V gene lost 0 bases and the J gene lost 11 bases, with 14 bases spanning the gap. The germline V gene encodes CDR1 MNHEY and CDR2 SVGAGI.

This sequence joins TRBV19 and TRBJ1-2; weak D call: TRBD1 (6 bases). The CDR3 totals 14 residues. Germline V gene lookup returns CDR1 LNHDA and CDR2 SQIVND (reference sequence). Trimming took off 7 bases at V and 4 bases at J, with 16 bases between the two ends. The CDR3 sequence: CASNTRQVGYGYTF. CDR3 DNA sequence: TGTGCCAGTAATACCCGACAGGTCGGCTATGGCTACACCTTC.

The rearrangement uses TRBV3-1 (or the pseudogene TRBV3-2) and TRBJ2-3; 11 nucleotides match TRBD2. V lost 4 bases to trimming and J lost 6 bases; unmatched junction nucleotides: 9. The germline gives CDR1 LGHDT, CDR2 YNNKEL (reference sequence). This CDR3 contains 16 residues. CDR3 protein: CASSLPTSGGPDTQYF. The DNA for the CDR3 is TGTGCCAGCAGCCTCCCAACTAGCGGGGGACCGGATACGCAGTATTTT.

The CDR3 spells CSVERDRPRRTDTQYF. CDR3 nucleotides: TGCAGCGTTGAAAGGGACAGACCCCGCAGGACAGATACGCAGTATTTT. The chain employs TRBV29-1 and TRBJ2-3; 7 positions agree with TRBD1. The CDR3 is 16 residues long. V shed 2 bases and J 3 bases; nucleotides not matched to a gene: 11. Germline lookup yields CDR1 SQVTM and CDR2 ANQGSEA.

CDR3 nucleotide sequence: TGTGCCAGCAGTGGCCGGGGGGTTTACAATGAGCAGTTCTTC. Translation: CASSGRGVYNEQFF. V and J are TRBV2 and TRBJ2-1, with 7 bases matching TRBD2. J gave up 4 bases and V 4 bases, and 4 bases lay outside the gene matches. Germline V lookup: CDR1 SNHLY, CDR2 FYNNEI. There are 14 residues in the CDR3.

The chain is built from TRBV15 and TRBJ2-5, with 9 bases lining up with TRBD1. CDR1 and CDR2 from the germline V gene are LNHNV and YYDKDF (reference sequence). This CDR3 is built from 14 residues. The junction had 6 bases not matched to a gene; V was cut back by 5 bases and J by 5 bases. As DNA, the CDR3 is TGTGCCACCAGCCCAAGGGACAGGGTGGAGACCCAGTACTTC. Translated: CATSPRDRVETQYF.

This chain links TRBV6-5 with TRBJ2-6; D perhaps matches TRBD1 (6 bases). The CDR3 loop spans 14 amino acids. The V gene lost 9 bases and the J gene lost 2 bases, with 11 bases spanning the gap. Germline CDR1 MNHEY, CDR2 SVGAGI. CDR3 sequence reads: CASPTGPGANVLTF. CDR3 in DNA: TGTGCCAGTCCCACAGGGCCTGGGGCCAACGTCCTGACTTTC.

The chain employs TRBV7-2 and TRBJ1-2; no firm D call. The CDR3 is made up of 13 amino acids. With 1 base removed from V and 7 bases from J, the gap between germline ends came to 10 bases. Germline CDR1 SGHTA, CDR2 FQGNSA. The CDR3 sequence: CASSLVQNPGYTF. CDR3 DNA sequence: TGTGCCAGCAGCTTAGTACAGAATCCTGGCTACACCTTC.

CDR3 bases: TGTGCCAGCAGCGCCCGGGGGGGATCACCCCTCCACTTT. It translates to CASSARGGSPLHF. The rearrangement uses TRBV9 and TRBJ1-6, with D possibly being TRBD1 (5 bases). This CDR3 contains 13 residues. Germline loops: CDR1 SGDLS, CDR2 YYNGEE. Deletions cut 3 bases from V and 10 bases from J, with 11 bases between.

The V and J genes are TRBV4-2 and TRBJ1-4; TRBD1 might be the D (6 bases). V lost 1 base, J lost 3 bases, and 18 bases lay in between. The germline CDR1 and CDR2 sequences are LGHNA and YNFKEQ. The CDR3 is made up of 18 amino acids. Here the CDR3 DNA reads TGTGCCAGCAGCCAAGGGATCGGGGGGGCCCAGCCTAATGAAAAACTGTTTTTT. It is translated as CASSQGIGGAQPNEKLFF.

The chain joins TRBV2 to TRBJ1-3; D possibly corresponds to TRBD1 (6 bases). Trimming removed 4 bases at V and 4 bases at J, with 17 bases between. CDR3 length: 16 amino acids. Germline V gene lookup returns CDR1 SNHLY and CDR2 FYNNEI. CDR3 DNA: TGTGCCAGCAGTGCAGGCGCTACAGGGTCCGGAAACACCATATATTTT. Translating it yields CASSAGATGSGNTIYF.

This chain connects TRBV4-2 to TRBJ2-2; tentatively, D is TRBD1 (6 bases). Trimming shortened V by 5 bases and J by 0 bases, and 13 bases separated the two germline ends. CDR1 is LGHNA, CDR2 YNFKEQ, per germline. The CDR3 runs 16 residues. CDR3 loop: CASSTQTGTNTGELFF. CDR3 in DNA: TGTGCCAGCAGCACCCAGACAGGCACGAACACCGGGGAGCTGTTTTTT.

The chain has TRBV11-2 and TRBJ1-1; TRBD1 is a possible D gene (6 bases). Germline loops: CDR1 SGHAT, CDR2 FQNNGV. The CDR3 is made up of 15 amino acids. Deletions cut 5 bases from V and 3 bases from J, with 16 bases between. CDR3 amino acids: CASSAHRQGHTEAFF. The CDR3 nucleotides read TGTGCCAGCAGCGCCCACCGGCAGGGGCACACTGAAGCTTTCTTT.

By frequency in the sample, this clone is medium-sized. The rearrangement joins TRBV18 to TRBJ2-6; 10 bases are shared with TRBD1. The CDR3 is 19 amino acids. Germline values: CDR1 KGHSH, CDR2 LQKENI. V was pared by 2 bases and J by 0 bases, with 7 bases of the junction left unmatched. The chain's CDR3 is CASSPSQTGGGSGANVLTF. In DNA form, the CDR3 reads TGTGCCAGCTCACCATCCCAGACAGGGGGCGGCTCTGGGGCCAACGTCCTGACTTTC.

The chain employs TRBV7-9 and TRBJ2-1, with 9 bases that match TRBD2. Losses at the gene ends were 1 base for V and 7 bases for J; bases not matched to a gene: 5. Looked up from germline, CDR1 is SEHNR and CDR2 is FQNEAQ (reference sequence). This CDR3 region has 15 residues. The DNA for the CDR3 is TGTGCCAGCAGCTTAGTCGCTAGCGGGGCGAATGAGCAGTTCTTC. Its protein product is CASSLVASGANEQFF.

The V gene is TRBV6-5, the J gene TRBJ2-5; TRBD1 aligns across 10 bases. In germline, CDR1 is MNHEY, CDR2 SVGAGI. V trimming: 4 bases; J trimming: 5 bases; junction bases outside the gene matches: 4. This CDR3 spans 14 amino acids. CDR3 sequence: CASSSGQGRETQYF. The CDR3 coding sequence is TGTGCCAGCAGTTCGGGACAGGGGAGGGAGACCCAGTACTTC.

The rearrangement links TRBV7-9 to TRBJ1-6; D unclear. Germline V gene lookup returns CDR1 SEHNR and CDR2 FQNEAQ (reference sequence). The CDR3 length is 15 residues. V was pared by 5 bases and J by 8 bases, with 16 bases between. The CDR3 DNA follows: TGTGCCAGCAGCATCCAGACAACCTGGGATTCACCCCTCCACTTT. Translation: CASSIQTTWDSPLHF.